Listed below are T cell receptor beta chains from one sample, sequenced in a study of blood T cell repertoires in COVID-19. Data came from immunoSEQ multiplex PCR; TCRdb stores just in-frame clones and leaves some out. The sample lists about 150,000 clones, 85% to 90% occurring once. The sample consisted of peripheral blood. The origin of the receptors is a man over 45 with active or convalescent COVID-19. Both conserved end residues are part of each CDR3. The D gene is left open where the match is weak. A clone size is listed for some rows: how often the clone was seen (once, few, many), or a class if it is expanded.

j_call v_call clone_size d_call cdr3_aa cdr3_nt
TRBJ2-5 TRBV14 . TRBD2 CASSQILRLAGGETQYF TGTGCCAGCAGCCAAATTCTGCGTCTAGCGGGAGGAGAGACCCAGTACTTC
TRBJ2-3 TRBV7-6 . . CASSLASPGFDTQYF TGTGCCAGCAGCTTAGCCTCACCGGGGTTTGATACGCAGTATTTT
TRBJ1-1 TRBV27 few . CASSLWGRGTEAFF TGTGCCAGCAGCCTATGGGGCAGGGGCACTGAAGCTTTCTTT
TRBJ1-1 TRBV5-5 . . CASSPRYRSSAFF TGTGCCAGCAGCCCCCGATATAGATCTTCAGCTTTCTTT
TRBJ2-3 TRBV7-3 . TRBD2 CASSLQAGGADTQYF TGTGCCAGCAGCTTACAGGCGGGAGGCGCAGATACGCAGTATTTT
TRBJ1-1 TRBV9 . TRBD1 CASTTGQGLNTEAFF TGTGCCAGCACCACCGGACAGGGCCTGAACACTGAAGCTTTCTTT
TRBJ1-5 TRBV6-2/TRBV6-3 . TRBD1 CASSTWTGDQPQHF TGTGCCAGCAGTACCTGGACAGGGGATCAGCCCCAGCATTTT
TRBJ1-4 TRBV24-1 . . CASQGRPNEKLFF TGTGCCAGTCAGGGAAGGCCTAATGAAAAACTGTTTTTT
TRBJ2-7 TRBV27 . TRBD1 CASSQSRGLGEQYF TGTGCCAGCAGTCAATCCAGGGGGCTGGGCGAGCAGTACTTC
TRBJ1-2 TRBV29-1 . . CSVEEGFAGLESSNYGYTF TGCAGCGTTGAAGAGGGGTTTGCGGGTCTAGAATCTAGTAACTATGGCTACACCTTC
TRBJ2-5 TRBV7-9 . TRBD2 CASSRIAGPQETQYF TGTGCCAGCAGCCGTATAGCGGGGCCGCAAGAGACCCAGTACTTC
TRBJ1-2 TRBV4-3 . TRBD1 CASSQDTGAPGYTF TGCGCCAGCAGCCAAGATACAGGGGCCCCTGGCTACACCTTC
TRBJ2-1 TRBV5-1 . . CASRAGTGSYNEQFF TGCGCCAGCAGAGCCGGGACTGGAAGTTACAATGAGCAGTTCTTC
TRBJ2-7 TRBV24-1 . . CATSDGGSSYEQYF TGTGCCACCAGTGATGGCGGCAGTTCCTACGAGCAGTACTTC
TRBJ2-2 TRBV7-8 . TRBD1 CASSKQGGTGELFF TGTGCCAGCAGTAAACAGGGGGGCACCGGGGAGCTGTTTTTT
TRBJ2-2 TRBV7-3 . TRBD1 CASSPRTGGVTGELFF TGTGCCAGCAGCCCTCGAACAGGGGGCGTCACCGGGGAGCTGTTTTTT
TRBJ2-3 TRBV15 . . CATSSLAGDTQYF TGTGCCACCAGCAGCCTAGCTGGAGATACGCAGTATTTT
TRBJ2-1 TRBV9 . TRBD1 CASSVGLGQGMDEQFF TGTGCCAGCAGCGTAGGACTTGGACAGGGGATGGATGAGCAGTTCTTC
TRBJ2-2 TRBV10-3 . TRBD1 CAISLQGAPSGELFF TGTGCCATCAGCCTACAGGGGGCGCCGTCCGGGGAGCTGTTTTTT
TRBJ2-5 TRBV5-1 . TRBD1 CASSLSGTAYQETQYF TGCGCCAGCAGCTTGTCCGGGACAGCGTACCAAGAGACCCAGTACTTC
TRBJ1-2 TRBV11-3 . . CASSYGLYGYTF TGTGCCAGCAGCTATGGACTCTATGGCTACACCTTC
TRBJ2-2 TRBV10-3 once TRBD1 CAINRGRELFF TGTGCCATCAACAGGGGCCGGGAGCTGTTTTTT